Sequencing of this T cell receptor beta chain was carried out in a study of cytomegalovirus exposure and HLA in healthy donors. The PCR was carried out with 60 Vbeta primers and 13 Jbeta primers. Sequencing used immunoSEQ multiplex PCR; TCRdb keeps in-frame clones, though not all of them. Among 100,000 to 150,000 clones listed, less than 80% were seen once. The ends were cut back, 3 bases at V and 1 base at J, with 12 bases in the middle. CDR3 length: 15 amino acids. Per the germline V gene, CDR1 is LNHDA and CDR2 is SQIVND (reference sequence). Study-wide results and caveats: Later, an analysis showed that TCR beta chains associated with HLA were more clonally expanded than others that were equally common.

Only a few counts were recorded for this clone. Its antigen is currently unknown. The chain joins TRBV19 to TRBJ1-2; D is unresolved. Specimen: PBMCs. The origin of this receptor is a man aged 35 to 55 in good health and CMV-seropositive. The CDR3 sequence: CASSIKPDNNYGYTF. The CDR3 coding sequence is TGTGCCAGTAGTATCAAGCCAGACAATAACTATGGCTACACCTTC.